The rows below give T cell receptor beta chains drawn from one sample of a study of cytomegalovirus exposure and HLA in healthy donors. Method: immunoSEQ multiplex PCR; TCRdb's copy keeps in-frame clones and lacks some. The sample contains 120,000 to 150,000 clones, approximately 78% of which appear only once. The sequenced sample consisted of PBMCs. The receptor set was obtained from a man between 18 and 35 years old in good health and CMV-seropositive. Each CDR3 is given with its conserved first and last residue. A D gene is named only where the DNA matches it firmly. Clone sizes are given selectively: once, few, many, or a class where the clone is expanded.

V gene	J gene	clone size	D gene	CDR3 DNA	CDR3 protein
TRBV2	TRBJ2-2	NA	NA	TGTGCCAGCAGTAATGACAGGACAAACACCGGGGAGCTGTTTTTT	CASSNDRTNTGELFF
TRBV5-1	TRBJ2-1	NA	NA	TGCGCCAGCAGCTCACTAGTGACTGAGCAGTTCTTC	CASSSLVTEQFF
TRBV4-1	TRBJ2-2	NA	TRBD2	TGCGCCAGCAGCCGCTTAACGGGAGGTGGGACCGGGGAGCTGTTTTTT	CASSRLTGGGTGELFF
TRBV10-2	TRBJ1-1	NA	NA	TGCGCCAGCAGTGAAAGGGGTCTTGCCGCTGAAGCTTTCTTT	CASSERGLAAEAFF
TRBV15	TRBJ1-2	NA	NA	TGTGCCACCAGCAGAGATGGGACACTCTATGGCTACACCTTC	CATSRDGTLYGYTF
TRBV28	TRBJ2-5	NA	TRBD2	TGTGCCAGCAGTTCCGAGCGGGAGAGTCGAGAGACCCAGTACTTC	CASSSERESRETQYF
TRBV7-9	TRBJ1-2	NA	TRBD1	TGTGCCAGCAGCGGGACAGTTACCTATGGCTACACCTTC	CASSGTVTYGYTF
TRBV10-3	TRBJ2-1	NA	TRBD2	TGTGCCATCAGTGGGGGAGGGGACAATGAGCAGTTCTTC	CAISGGGDNEQFF
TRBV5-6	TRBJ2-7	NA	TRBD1	TGTGCCAGCAGCTTGGTACAGGGGACCTACGAGCAGTACTTC	CASSLVQGTYEQYF
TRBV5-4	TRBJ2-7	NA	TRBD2	TGTGCCAGCAGCCCAGCTACTAGCGGGAGGGTGTACGAGCAGTACTTC	CASSPATSGRVYEQYF
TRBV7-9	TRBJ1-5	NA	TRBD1	TGTGCCAGCAGCCCCTGGACAGGGGGGACCAATCAGCCCCAGCATTTT	CASSPWTGGTNQPQHF
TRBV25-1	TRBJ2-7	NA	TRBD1	TGTGCCAGCATGGACAGGGCCCAGGACGAGCAGTACTTC	CASMDRAQDEQYF
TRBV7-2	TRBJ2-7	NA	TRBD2	TGTGCCAGCAGCTTCTCCTCGGCGGGGGGTGACTACGAGCAGTACTTC	CASSFSSAGGDYEQYF
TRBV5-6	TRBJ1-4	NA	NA	TGTGCCAGCAGCTTGGACAGGGCTGAGAATGAAAAACTGTTTTTT	CASSLDRAENEKLFF
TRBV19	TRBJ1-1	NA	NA	TGTGCCAGTACTACCGGTTGGAACACTGAAGCTTTCTTT	CASTTGWNTEAFF
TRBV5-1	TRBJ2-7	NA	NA	TGCGCCAGCAGGTTGGGTAGCGGACCCTACGAGCAGTACTTC	CASRLGSGPYEQYF
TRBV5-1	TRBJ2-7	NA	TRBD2	TGCGCCAGCAGCCCTGGGGGGGGAGGGTCCTACGAGCAGTACTTC	CASSPGGGGSYEQYF
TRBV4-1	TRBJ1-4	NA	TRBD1	TGCGCCAGCACCCTAGGACAGGGCGTAACTAATGAAAAACTGTTTTTT	CASTLGQGVTNEKLFF
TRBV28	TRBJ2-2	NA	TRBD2	TGTGCCAGCAGTTCACTCTTCCTCCTGACTAGCGGGGTGAACACCGGGGAGCTGTTTTTT	CASSSLFLLTSGVNTGELFF
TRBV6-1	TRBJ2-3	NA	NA	TGTGCCAGCAGTGAACGTCGGAGCCCCGATACGCAGTATTTT	CASSERRSPDTQYF
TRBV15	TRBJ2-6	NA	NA	TGTGCCACCAGCAGGCGGACAGACCACGTCCTGACTTTC	CATSRRTDHVLTF
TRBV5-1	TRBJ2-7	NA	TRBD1	TGCGCCAGCAGCGGAGGGACAGGGGGCGCGTACGAGCAGTACTTC	CASSGGTGGAYEQYF
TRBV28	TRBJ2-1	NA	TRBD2	TGTGCCAGCAGTCGGAGCGGGAGTTCAAATGAGCAGTTCTTC	CASSRSGSSNEQFF
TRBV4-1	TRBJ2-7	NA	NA	TGCGCCAGCAGCTCTCCGCGGGGCAGCTCCTACGAGCAGTACTTC	CASSSPRGSSYEQYF
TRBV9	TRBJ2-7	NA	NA	TGTGCCAGCAGCGTAGACTCGAGCTCCTACGAGCAGTACTTC	CASSVDSSSYEQYF
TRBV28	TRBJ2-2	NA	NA	TGTGCCAGCAGGAGTCCCGGAATCGGGACAGGGGAGCTGTTTTTT	CASRSPGIGTGELFF
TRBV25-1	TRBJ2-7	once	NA	TGTGCCAGCAGTGGGGACCGGGACAAGTCCTACGAGCAGTACTTC	CASSGDRDKSYEQYF
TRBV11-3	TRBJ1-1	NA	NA	TGTGCCAGCAGCTTAAGGACATCCACTGAAGCTTTCTTT	CASSLRTSTEAFF
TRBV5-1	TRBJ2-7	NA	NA	TGCGCCAGCAGCCCGACCCGGACTTACCACTACGAGCAGTACTTC	CASSPTRTYHYEQYF
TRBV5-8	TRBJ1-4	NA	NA	TGTGCCAGCAGCCCCGGCGGGGTTACTAATGAAAAACTGTTTTTT	CASSPGGVTNEKLFF
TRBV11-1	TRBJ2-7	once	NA	TGTGCCAGCAGCTTAGGGGGGCGAGGCACAACCTACGAGCAGTACTTC	CASSLGGRGTTYEQYF